The T cell receptor beta chain described here comes from a study of blood T cell repertoires in COVID-19. The table came from immunoSEQ multiplex PCR; TCRdb's copy has only in-frame clones and leaves some out. This table holds about 200,000 clones, approximately 90% found once. Germline V CDR1 and CDR2: LGHNA, YSLEER. V shed 0 bases, J shed 6 bases, and the junction held 5 bases outside the gene matches. CDR3 size: 16 residues. The sequenced sample was peripheral blood. The sequence derives from a man aged 50 to 59 with acute or convalescent COVID-19. The chain is built from TRBV4-3 and TRBJ2-2; 9 bases align to TRBD2. The CDR3 region has the DNA TGCGCCAGCAGCCAAGACTGGCGGGGGGGCTCCGGGGAGCTGTTTTTT. Encoded protein: CASSQDWRGGSGELFF.